The entry below describes one TCR beta chain. The CDR3 loop spans 14 amino acids. Losses at the gene ends were 8 bases for V and 7 bases for J; bases not matched to a gene: 6. Germline-derived CDR1 and CDR2 are WSHSY and SAAADI. The data stem from a study of cytomegalovirus exposure and HLA in healthy donors. The PCR employed 60 Vbeta primers together with 13 Jbeta primers. Libraries were prepared by immunoSEQ multiplex PCR; TCRdb keeps only in-frame clonotypes and omits some of them. Of about 120,000 clones in the sample, roughly 60% are singletons; the top ten hold over 8%. This sequence originates from a man in his forties in good health and CMV-seropositive. The source material was PBMCs. This chain links TRBV10-2 with TRBJ2-1; 12 bases are shared with TRBD2. The CDR3 coding sequence is TGCGCCAGCCATTGGACTAGCGGGGTTAATGAGCAGTTCTTC. This encodes CASHWTSGVNEQFF.